This T cell receptor (beta chain) was recorded in a study of blood T cell repertoires in COVID-19 (dated by TCRdb to 2018 to 2021). In terms of the full investigation: ImmuneRACE Cohort 3 recovered participants were defined by two consecutive negative NP/OP PCR tests, healthcare professional clearance, or symptom resolution. Samples were obtained from the ongoing ImmuneRACE study (first 160 participants) and from over 1,000 subjects provided by 6 global collaborators. The sample metadata nearly always contained a de-identified subject ID, COVID-19 status, age in years and sex. The repertoires were made available in a free public database intended to serve as a resource for research on the immune response to SARS-CoV-2. The prospective study material was composed of cDNA or gDNA derived from T cells, B-cell-depleted T cells, or PBMCs. Samples covering the acute and convalescent phases of COVID-19 were provided by collaborators in the United States, Italy and Spain. Deeply sampled blood TCRbeta repertoires from subjects exposed to, actively infected with, or recovered from COVID-19 were included in the dataset. Where HLA class I and class II types were available, the types were taken from metadata supplied by the sample provider, not from assay-based typing.

Unmatched junction bases come to 16, with V trimmed by 4 bases and J by 2 bases. The germline V gene (reference sequence) yields SGHKS for CDR1 and YYEKEE for CDR2. The CDR3 contains 19 residues, cysteine and phenylalanine counted. The kept DNA is CDR3 alone, 57 bases in frame from the first base. Participants in the prospective study were enrolled through a virtual design, were aged 18 to 89 years, and lived in roughly 26 United States geographic areas. In the prospective study, cohorts were assigned on the basis of participant-reported clinical history obtained from a screening survey and a study questionnaire. Each participant in the prospective study had whole blood, serum and a nasopharyngeal or oropharyngeal swab collected by mobile phlebotomists. Over a roughly 2-month period, participants in the prospective study had the option of providing additional blood draws and questionnaires. Before DNA extraction, blood samples from the prospective study were shipped at room temperature or frozen.

TCRbeta CDR3 regions were amplified from genomic DNA using the immunoSEQ Assay, a bias-controlled multiplex PCR. In the original analysis: The number of nucleated cells in each sample was estimated from the amplification of reference gene primers within the assay. Sequence reads were collapsed and filtered to measure the absolute abundance of every unique TCRbeta CDR3 rearrangement. For each sample, productive Simpson clonality was calculated as the square root of Simpson's diversity index across productive rearrangements. TCRdb carries this immuneACCESS record with in-frame sequences only. Its versions omit some clonotypes, under half of them owing to an unresolved V gene in the studies checked, with the rest unexplained. V and J calls and clone size are as listed in that table; D and trimming were resolved from the DNA. Within this sample are 350,000 to 400,000 clones, with about 90% of them counted one time only. The ten biggest clones cover around 1.9% of the sample.

Paper-wide results and their limitations: The amount of clinical and demographic metadata varied by source and participant and was provided uncurated.

With regard to this clone: Its antigen remains unidentified. Within one base of it there is no much larger clone, and no base qualities were kept.

This TCR was sampled from a man in his forties in a cohort exposed to, infected with or recovered from COVID-19 (not recorded which). Sequencing input: PBMCs or T cells enriched from blood (not recorded which). The rearrangement joined TRBV5-5 to TRBJ2-3; TRBD2 agrees with 10 junctional bases. The CDR3 corresponds to CASSEEFGVSGRSTDTQYF. At the DNA level, the sequence is TGTGCCAGCAGCGAGGAATTTGGGGTTAGCGGGAGGTCCACAGATACGCAGTATTTT. Outside the CDR3, residues come from the reference TRBV5-5 and TRBJ2-3 proteins, so the full variable domain is: DAGVTQSPTHLIKTRGQQVTLRCSPISGHKSVSWYQQVLGQGPQFIFQYYEKEERGRGNFPDRFSARQFPNYSSELNVNALLLGDSALYLCASSEEFGVSGRSTDTQYFGPGTRLTVL.